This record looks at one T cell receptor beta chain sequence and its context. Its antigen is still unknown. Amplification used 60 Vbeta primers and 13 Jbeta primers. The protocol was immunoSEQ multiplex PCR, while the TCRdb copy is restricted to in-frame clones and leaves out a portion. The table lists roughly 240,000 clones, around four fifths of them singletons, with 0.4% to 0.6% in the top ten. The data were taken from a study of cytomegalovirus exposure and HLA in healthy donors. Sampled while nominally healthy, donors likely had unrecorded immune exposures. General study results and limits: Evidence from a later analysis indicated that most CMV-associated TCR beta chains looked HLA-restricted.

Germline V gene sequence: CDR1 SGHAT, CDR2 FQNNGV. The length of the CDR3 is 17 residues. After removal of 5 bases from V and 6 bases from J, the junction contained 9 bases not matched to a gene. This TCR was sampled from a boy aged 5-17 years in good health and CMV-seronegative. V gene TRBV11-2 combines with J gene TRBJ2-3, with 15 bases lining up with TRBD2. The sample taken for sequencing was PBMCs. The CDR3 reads CASSPGTSGGPWDTQYF. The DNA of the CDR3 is TGTGCCAGCAGCCCAGGGACTAGCGGGGGGCCATGGGATACGCAGTATTTT.